This record concerns one T cell receptor delta chain sequence. The TCRdb protein comes from a much larger clone and disagrees with this DNA's translation at residue 14, likely due to a read error; the protein given here is derived from the DNA. These data come from a study of gamma-delta T cells after stem cell transplantation. The germline gives CDR1 GEAIGNYY, CDR2 EKD. CDR3 length: 19 residues. V lost 3 bases to trimming and J lost 3 bases; unmatched junction nucleotides: 16. TCRdb fed the RT-PCR reads into CATT to redo clone calling. Of fewer than 13,000 delta-chain clones listed, roughly 1.3% are singletons.

The TCR was taken from a human donor. It is not recorded whose cells these are; they may come from a transplant donor. Sequenced input: gamma-delta T cells. The chain links TRDV2 to TRDJ1; 12 bases match TRDD3. DNA for the CDR3: TGTGCCTGTGACTCTTTACTGGGGGATACAAAAGGGCACGCCGATAAACTCATCTTT. Encoded protein: CACDSLLGDTKGHADKLIF.